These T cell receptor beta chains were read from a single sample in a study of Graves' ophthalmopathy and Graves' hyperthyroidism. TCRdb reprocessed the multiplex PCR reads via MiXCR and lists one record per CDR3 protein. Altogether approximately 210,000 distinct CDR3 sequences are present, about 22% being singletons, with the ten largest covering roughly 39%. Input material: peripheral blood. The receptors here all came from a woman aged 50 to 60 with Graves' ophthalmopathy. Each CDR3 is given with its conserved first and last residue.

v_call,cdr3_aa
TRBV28,CASSSGNTEAFF
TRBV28,CASTQQGAHTEAFF
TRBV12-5,CASGTGNQHVEQYF
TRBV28,CASSQGLRPLHF
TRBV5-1,CASSLFSGASAESYGYTF
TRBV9,CASSGGTGTNTEAFF
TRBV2,CASSPRTGTETQYF
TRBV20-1,CSARDSSGSIYEQYF
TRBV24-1,CATSDRRAGGRETQYF
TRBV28,CASSGARGSFTEAFF
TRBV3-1,CPSSHLRTSGNSYEQYF